These 12 T cell receptor beta chains were sequenced from one sample in a study of blood T cells in healthy people across ages. A second PCR, run for about 6 to 11 cycles, used a sample-barcoded 5' primer plus a J-beta primer mix. TCRdb re-analysed the 5' RACE reads in MiXCR, keeping a single row per CDR3 protein. The sample has around 580,000 distinct CDR3 sequences; about 45% are singletons. Sequenced material: blood. The receptors were gathered from a man older than 75 in good health.

The chain couples TRBV27 to TRBJ2-2, with 10 bases lining up with TRBD1. The germline CDR1 and CDR2 sequences are MNHEY and SMNVEV (reference sequence). CDR3 length: 17 residues. V gave up 6 bases and J gave up 5 bases; unmatched junction bases: 12. The CDR3 bases are TGTGCCAGCAGCCGGGACAGGGGCGGCGGAAGAACCGGGGAGCTGTTTTTT. Translation gives CASSRDRGGGRTGELFF.

The chain is built from TRBV5-1 and TRBJ2-1; D perhaps matches TRBD2 (6 bases). In germline, CDR1 is SGHRS, CDR2 YFSETQ. The CDR3 sequence is 15 residues long. Between the trimmed V and J ends, which lost 5 bases and 2 bases, there was a span of 14 bases. CDR3: CASRVGGNPYNEQFF. Here the CDR3 DNA reads TGCGCCAGCAGGGTTGGGGGGAACCCCTACAATGAGCAGTTCTTC.

This clonotype has only a few counts. The chain is built from TRBV4-3 and TRBJ2-1, with D unclear. Trimming pared 0 bases from V and 10 bases from J, leaving 19 bases between. Germline lookup yields CDR1 LGHNA and CDR2 YSLEER. The CDR3 runs 16 residues. The CDR3 sequence: CASSQDLLPASVEQFF. CDR3 sequence (DNA): TGCGCCAGCAGCCAAGATCTGTTGCCAGCTTCGGTCGAGCAGTTCTTC.

In this sample, this clonotype turned up a few times. In DNA form, the CDR3 reads TGCGCCAGCAGCGTTCGGTCAGGGGGGACTGAAGCTTTCTTT. It specifies CASSVRSGGTEAFF. V is TRBV5-1 and J is TRBJ1-1; 7 bases match TRBD1. The CDR3 covers 14 residues. Germline CDR1 and CDR2: SGHRS and YFSETQ. The V gene end was trimmed by 4 bases and the J gene end by 5 bases; junction bases not matched to a gene: 8.

A word on this clonotype: Its ends do not fully match the called genes, so a read error is possible. V and J are TRBV6-2 or TRBV6-3 and TRBJ2-7; possible D gene TRBD2, 5 bases. CDR3 size: 14 residues. Germline V gene lookup returns CDR1 MNHEY and CDR2 SVGEGT. The CDR3 DNA follows: TGTGCCAGCAGTTATGGCGGGCCGTACAATGAGCAGTGCTTC. Translated: CASSYGGPYNEQCF.

The chain couples TRBV7-2 to TRBJ2-2; a weak D match, TRBD2 (7 bases). The germline V gene encodes CDR1 SGHTA and CDR2 FQGNSA. Between the trimmed V and J ends, which lost 2 bases and 5 bases, there was a span of 12 bases. CDR3 length: 15 residues. This CDR3 is CASSLMGGGTGELFF. CDR3 nucleotide sequence: TGTGCCAGCAGCTTAATGGGAGGGGGGACCGGGGAGCTGTTTTTT. Using reference TRBV7-2 and TRBJ2-2 for the parts outside the CDR3, the full variable domain is GAGVSQSPSNKVTEKGKDVELRCDPISGHTALYWYRQSLGQGLEFLIYFQGNSAPDKSGLPSDRFSAERTGGSVSTLTIQRTQQEDSAVYLCASSLMGGGTGELFFGEGSRLTVL.

A few counts support this clonotype. V usage is TRBV20-1 and J usage is TRBJ2-3, with D unresolved. V was trimmed by 6 bases and J by 6 bases, leaving 10 bases between them. This CDR3 has 11 residues. Germline V lookup: CDR1 DFQATT, CDR2 SNEGSKA (reference sequence). The CDR3 region has the DNA TGCAGTGCGACCCAAGGGGATACGCAGTATTTT. This gives the protein CSATQGDTQYF.

The rearrangement uses TRBV7-2 and TRBJ2-7; D gene ambiguous. CDR3 length: 13 amino acids. Germline V CDR1 and CDR2: SGHTA, FQGNSA. V lost 5 bases and J lost 2, with 10 bases in between. The CDR3 loop reads CASSRHSTYEQYF. CDR3 DNA: TGTGCCAGCAGCCGGCATTCGACCTACGAGCAGTACTTC.

The chain has TRBV5-1 and TRBJ2-1, with D tentatively TRBD1 (8 bases). Trimming removed 1 base from V and 8 bases from J, with 13 bases in between. The germline V gene has CDR1 SGHRS and CDR2 YFSETQ. This CDR3 spans 14 amino acids. CDR3 sequence: CASSLSGTGDEQFF. The DNA of the CDR3 is TGCGCCAGCAGCTTGAGCGGGACAGGAGATGAGCAGTTCTTC.

This clonotype was observed many times. V usage is TRBV6-6 and J usage is TRBJ1-5, with TRBD1 matching 10 bases. Germline CDR1 is MNHNY and CDR2 is SVGAGI (reference sequence). The V segment lost 6 bases and the J segment 5 bases; nucleotides outside the gene matches: 7. The CDR3 runs 15 residues. This chain's CDR3 is CASRGGTGVDQPQHF. DNA of the CDR3: TGTGCCAGCAGGGGCGGGACAGGGGTTGATCAGCCCCAGCATTTT.

This clonotype occurred a few times. This chain joins TRBV29-1 and TRBJ2-1; 9 positions match TRBD1. The CDR3 is 14 amino acids. Losses at the gene ends were 7 bases for V and 7 bases for J; bases not matched to a gene: 11. Germline CDR1 SQVTM, CDR2 ANQGSEA. CDR3 protein: CSGGRTGAGNEQFF. The CDR3 DNA follows: TGCAGCGGAGGTAGGACAGGGGCTGGGAATGAGCAGTTCTTC.

The chain employs TRBV7-2 and TRBJ2-7; no definite D call. Germline CDR1 reads SGHTA; CDR2 reads FQGNSA. The CDR3 is 12 amino acids. The V end was cut by 0 bases, the J end by 7 bases, with 7 bases between. In nucleotides, the CDR3 is TGTGCCAGCAGCTTAGCGCTGGGGGAGCAGTACTTC. Its translation is CASSLALGEQYF. Supplemented by reference TRBV7-2 and TRBJ2-7, the full variable domain reads GAGVSQSPSNKVTEKGKDVELRCDPISGHTALYWYRQSLGQGLEFLIYFQGNSAPDKSGLPSDRFSAERTGGSVSTLTIQRTQQEDSAVYLCASSLALGEQYFGPGTRLTVT.